The rows below give T cell receptor beta chains drawn from one sample of a study of T-cell reconstitution after alpha-beta-depleted transplantation in children. From the PCR reads, TCRdb called clonotypes with MiXCR, one entry per CDR3 protein. This sample has about 600,000 distinct CDR3 sequences, with over 9.5% found just once. Source: PBMCs from the stem cell graft donor, taken from the stem cell graft. All receptors derive from a human donor who donated a stem cell graft to a child with acute myeloid leukemia. The CDR3 runs from the conserved cysteine through the conserved F or W. Each record gives: V gene, J gene, D gene, clone size, CDR3 protein, CDR3 DNA. The D gene is left open where the match is weak. Clone size is shown for a subset of rows, as once, few, many or a class of expanded clone.

TRBV5-1	TRBJ2-2	TRBD1	many	CASSLGRDRGIGELFF	TGCGCCAGCAGCTTAGGCCGGGACAGGGGGATCGGGGAGCTGTTTTTT
TRBV12-3/TRBV12-4	TRBJ1-3	NA	many	CASSLAVGNTIYF	TGTGCCAGCAGTTTAGCCGTCGGAAACACCATATATTTT
TRBV6-2/TRBV6-3	TRBJ1-1	NA	NA	CASSYDPTRRVRHTEAFF	TGTGCCAGCAGTTACGACCCAACTAGGAGGGTGCGTCACACTGAAGCTTTCTTT
TRBV2	TRBJ2-3	NA	NA	CASKFGWGTDTQYF	TGTGCCAGCAAATTTGGCTGGGGCACAGATACGCAGTATTTT
TRBV6-2/TRBV6-3	TRBJ2-2	NA	few	CASSYTPRGELFF	TGTGCCAGCAGTTACACACCTAGGGGGGAGCTGTTTTTT
TRBV7-2	TRBJ2-5	TRBD2	few	CASSLSGRFTETQYF	TGTGCCAGCAGCTTGAGCGGGAGGTTTACAGAGACCCAGTACTTC
TRBV13	TRBJ1-2	NA	NA	CASSLEGRRGYTF	TGTGCCAGCAGCTTAGAGGGCCGTCGGGGCTACACCTTC
TRBV27	TRBJ2-7	TRBD1	NA	CARSSLGTGGGEQYF	TGTGCCAGGAGCTCTCTAGGGACAGGGGGAGGCGAGCAGTACTTC
TRBV5-1	TRBJ2-2	NA	few	CASSLVPGVVAGELFF	TGCGCCAGCAGCTTGGTTCCAGGGGTCGTCGCCGGGGAGCTGTTTTTT
TRBV12-3/TRBV12-4	TRBJ1-3	NA	many	CASSFFGLISGNTIYF	TGTGCCAGCAGTTTCTTCGGTCTTATCTCTGGAAACACCATATATTTT
TRBV12-3/TRBV12-4	TRBJ2-1	NA	many	CASSLQGGSYNEQFF	TGTGCCAGCAGTTTACAGGGAGGCTCCTACAATGAGCAGTTCTTC
TRBV4-2	TRBJ2-3	TRBD2	NA	CASSQDGTSGSTDTQYF	TGTGCCAGCAGCCAAGATGGGACTAGCGGGAGCACAGATACGCAGTATTTT
TRBV21-1	TRBJ2-1	NA	NA	CASRQSLAISYNEQFF	TGTGCCAGCAGGCAAAGCCTTGCGATTTCCTACAATGAGCAGTTCTTC
TRBV7-7	TRBJ2-2	NA	NA	CASSFGPAAGELFF	TGTGCTAGCAGCTTCGGTCCAGCAGCCGGGGAGCTGTTTTTT
TRBV29-1	TRBJ2-3	TRBD2	NA	CSVKGTSGNTDTQYF	TGCAGCGTGAAAGGGACTAGCGGGAACACAGATACGCAGTATTTT
TRBV9	TRBJ2-3	TRBD2	many	CASSVQAGSTDTQYF	TGTGCCAGCAGCGTGCAAGCGGGGTCCACAGATACGCAGTATTTT
TRBV20-1	TRBJ2-3	NA	NA	CSAREVAVSTDTQYF	TGCAGTGCTAGAGAGGTAGCGGTGAGCACAGATACGCAGTATTTT
TRBV3-1	TRBJ2-7	TRBD2	once	CASSLSGSSNKQYF	TGTGCCAGCAGCCTTAGCGGGAGTAGCAACAAGCAGTACTTC
TRBV29-1	TRBJ2-1	TRBD2	NA	CSVDSLAGGSSYNEQFF	TGCAGCGTTGATAGCCTAGCGGGAGGAAGTTCCTACAATGAGCAGTTCTTC
TRBV12-3/TRBV12-4	TRBJ1-1	NA	NA	CASSLRTGTEAFF	TGTGCCAGCAGTCTCCGAACGGGCACTGAAGCTTTCTTT
TRBV24-1	TRBJ2-5	NA	NA	CATSDRGTDQETQYF	TGTGCCACCAGTGACCGGGGGACGGATCAAGAGACCCAGTACTTC
TRBV29-1	TRBJ2-7	TRBD2	NA	CSVSLAGTAEQYF	TGCAGCGTGAGTCTAGCGGGGACCGCCGAGCAGTACTTC
TRBV6-1	TRBJ2-1	NA	many	CASSPGISYNEQFF	TGTGCCAGCAGCCCTGGCATCTCCTACAATGAGCAGTTCTTC
TRBV29-1	TRBJ1-1	NA	NA	CSVVSGISEAFF	TGCAGCGTCGTTTCAGGGATAAGTGAAGCTTTCTTT
TRBV27	TRBJ2-1	TRBD2	NA	CASSWGVAGVNEQFF	TGTGCCAGCAGTTGGGGGGTAGCGGGAGTCAATGAGCAGTTCTTC
TRBV27	TRBJ2-5	NA	few	CATKHHSGEDQETQYF	TGTGCCACCAAGCACCATTCGGGGGAGGACCAAGAGACCCAGTACTTC
TRBV20-1	TRBJ1-1	NA	few	CSPKKRALGDTEAFF	TGCAGTCCTAAGAAGAGGGCGTTGGGTGACACTGAAGCTTTCTTT
TRBV20-1	TRBJ2-7	TRBD2	few	CSASDPGLAGYEQYF	TGCAGTGCTAGTGATCCGGGACTAGCGGGGTACGAGCAGTACTTC
TRBV3-1	TRBJ1-1	NA	few	CASSQIQGLTEAFF	TGTGCCAGCAGCCAAATCCAGGGGCTAACTGAAGCTTTCTTT
TRBV5-1	TRBJ1-3	TRBD1	few	CASSLGQGTSGNTIYF	TGCGCCAGCAGCTTGGGACAGGGGACCTCTGGAAACACCATATATTTT
TRBV25-1	TRBJ2-1	NA	NA	CASSEYRLNEQFF	TGTGCCAGCAGTGAATATAGGCTCAATGAGCAGTTCTTC
TRBV7-6	TRBJ2-3	TRBD2	once	CASSLNSGGFTDTQYF	TGTGCCAGCAGCTTAAACTCGGGAGGGTTCACAGATACGCAGTATTTT
TRBV12-3/TRBV12-4	TRBJ2-3	NA	few	CASSSSGFTDTQYF	TGTGCCAGCAGTTCCAGCGGATTCACAGATACGCAGTATTTT
TRBV5-1	TRBJ1-1	TRBD1	many	CASSLEAQGRNTEAFF	TGCGCCAGCAGCTTGGAAGCACAGGGGAGAAACACTGAAGCTTTCTTT
TRBV29-1	TRBJ1-4	NA	many	CSATGKQKLFF	TGCAGCGCAACAGGGAAGCAAAAACTGTTTTTT
TRBV10-3	TRBJ2-7	NA	NA	CAISESQGEQYF	TGTGCCATCAGTGAGTCACAAGGCGAGCAGTACTTC
TRBV12-3/TRBV12-4	TRBJ2-3	NA	many	CASSLRDGDTQYF	TGTGCCAGCAGTTTACGAGATGGAGATACGCAGTATTTT
TRBV6-1	TRBJ1-1	NA	few	CASRREWNTEAFF	TGTGCCAGCAGGAGGGAGTGGAACACTGAAGCTTTCTTT
TRBV7-2	TRBJ2-1	TRBD2	NA	CASSLTLTLAGDSEQFF	TGTGCCAGCAGCTTAACCCTAACACTAGCGGGAGATAGTGAGCAGTTCTTC
TRBV29-1	TRBJ2-5	NA	NA	CSGRTGGETQYF	TGCAGCGGGAGAACTGGCGGGGAGACCCAGTACTTC